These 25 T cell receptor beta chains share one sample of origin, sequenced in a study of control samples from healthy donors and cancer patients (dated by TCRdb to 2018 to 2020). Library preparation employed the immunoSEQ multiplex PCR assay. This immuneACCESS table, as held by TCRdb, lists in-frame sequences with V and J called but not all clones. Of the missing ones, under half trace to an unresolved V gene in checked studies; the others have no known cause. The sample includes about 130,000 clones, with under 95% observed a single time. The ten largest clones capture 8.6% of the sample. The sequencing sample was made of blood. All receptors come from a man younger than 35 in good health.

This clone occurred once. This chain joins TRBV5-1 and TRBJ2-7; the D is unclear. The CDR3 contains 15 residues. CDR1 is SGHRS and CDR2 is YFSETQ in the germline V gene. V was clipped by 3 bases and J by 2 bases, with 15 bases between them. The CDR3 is CASSSRASHTYEQYF. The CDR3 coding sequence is TGCGCCAGCAGCTCCCGGGCAAGCCACACCTACGAGCAGTACTTC.

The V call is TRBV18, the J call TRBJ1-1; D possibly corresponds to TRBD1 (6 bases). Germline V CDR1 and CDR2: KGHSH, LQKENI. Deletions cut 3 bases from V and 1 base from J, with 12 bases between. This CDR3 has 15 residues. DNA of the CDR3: TGTGCCAGCTCACCGAGACAGGTTGGGAACACTGAAGCTTTCTTT. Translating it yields CASSPRQVGNTEAFF.

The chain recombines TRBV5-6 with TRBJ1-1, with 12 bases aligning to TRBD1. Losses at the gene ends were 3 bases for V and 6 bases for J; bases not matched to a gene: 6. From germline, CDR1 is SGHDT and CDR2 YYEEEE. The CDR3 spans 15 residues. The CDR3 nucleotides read TGTGCCAGCAGCTCGGGACAGGGGGCCCGCGCTGAAGCTTTCTTT. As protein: CASSSGQGARAEAFF.

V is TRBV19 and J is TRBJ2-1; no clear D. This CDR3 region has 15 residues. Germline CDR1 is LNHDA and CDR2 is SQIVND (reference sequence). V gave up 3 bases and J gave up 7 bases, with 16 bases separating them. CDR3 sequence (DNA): TGTGCCAGTAGTATTCGCTATCGGGCAAGTAATGAGCAGTTCTTC. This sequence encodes CASSIRYRASNEQFF.

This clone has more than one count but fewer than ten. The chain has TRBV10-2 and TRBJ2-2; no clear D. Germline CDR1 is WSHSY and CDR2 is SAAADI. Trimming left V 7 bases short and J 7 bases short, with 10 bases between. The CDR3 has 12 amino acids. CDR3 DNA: TGCGCCAGCACCCTTAGTCACGGGGAGCTGTTTTTT. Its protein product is CASTLSHGELFF.

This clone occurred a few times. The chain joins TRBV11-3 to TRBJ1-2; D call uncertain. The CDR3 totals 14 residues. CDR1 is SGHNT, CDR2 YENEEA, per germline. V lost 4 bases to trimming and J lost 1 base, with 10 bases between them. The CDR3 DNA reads TGTGCCAGCAGCTCCCCGACTGATAACTATGGCTACACCTTC. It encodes CASSSPTDNYGYTF.

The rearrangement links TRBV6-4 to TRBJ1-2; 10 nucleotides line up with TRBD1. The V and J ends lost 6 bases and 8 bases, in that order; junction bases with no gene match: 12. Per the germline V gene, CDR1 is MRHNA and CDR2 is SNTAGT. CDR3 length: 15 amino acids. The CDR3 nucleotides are TGTGCCAGCAGAGACAACCGGGACAGGGGTGGAGGCTACACCTTC. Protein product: CASRDNRDRGGGYTF.

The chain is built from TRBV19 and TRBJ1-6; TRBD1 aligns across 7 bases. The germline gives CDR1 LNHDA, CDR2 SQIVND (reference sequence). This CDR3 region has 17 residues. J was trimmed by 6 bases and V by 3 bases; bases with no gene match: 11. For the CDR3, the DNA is TGTGCCAGTAGTATTGGAACAGGGGCGAGGAGTAATTCACCCCTCCACTTT. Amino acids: CASSIGTGARSNSPLHF.

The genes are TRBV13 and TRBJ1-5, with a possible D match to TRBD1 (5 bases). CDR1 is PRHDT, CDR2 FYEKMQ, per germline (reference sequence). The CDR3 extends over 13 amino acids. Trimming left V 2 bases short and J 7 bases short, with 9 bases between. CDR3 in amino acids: CASSLMGEQPQHF. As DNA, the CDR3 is TGTGCCAGCAGCTTAATGGGGGAACAGCCCCAGCATTTT. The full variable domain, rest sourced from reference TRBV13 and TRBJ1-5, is AAGVIQSPRHLIKEKRETATLKCYPIPRHDTVYWYQQGPGQDPQFLISFYEKMQSDKGSIPDRFSAQQFSDYHSELNMSSLELGDSALYFCASSLMGEQPQHFGDGTRLSIL.

The CDR3 sequence: CASFGGGATNEKLFF. CDR3 DNA sequence: TGTGCCAGTTTCGGAGGCGGAGCAACTAATGAAAAACTGTTTTTT. V is TRBV19 and J is TRBJ1-4; D remains unclear. Germline V CDR1 and CDR2: LNHDA, SQIVND (reference sequence). The CDR3 covers 15 residues. Trimming took 8 bases from V and 0 from J, leaving 13 bases between them.

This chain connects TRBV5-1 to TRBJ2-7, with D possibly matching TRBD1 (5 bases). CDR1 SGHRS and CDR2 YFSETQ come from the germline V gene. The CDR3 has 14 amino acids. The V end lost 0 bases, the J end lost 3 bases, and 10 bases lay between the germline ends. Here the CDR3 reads CASSLERGYYEQYF. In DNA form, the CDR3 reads TGCGCCAGCAGCTTGGAAAGGGGTTACTACGAGCAGTACTTC. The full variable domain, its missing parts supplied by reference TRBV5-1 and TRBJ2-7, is KAGVTQTPRYLIKTRGQQVTLSCSPISGHRSVSWYQQTPGQGLQFLFEYFSETQRNKGNFPGRFSGRQFSNSRSEMNVSTLELGDSALYLCASSLERGYYEQYFGPGTRLTVT.

The CDR3 loop reads CASSGRTGGIGGYTF. CDR3 in DNA: TGTGCCAGCAGCGGGCGGACAGGGGGGATAGGAGGCTACACCTTC. V gene TRBV7-2 combines with J gene TRBJ1-2, with TRBD1 identical over 10 bases. The CDR3 has 15 residues. J gave up 8 bases and V 5 bases, and 11 bases lay outside the gene matches. Germline lookup yields CDR1 SGHTA and CDR2 FQGNSA. The entire variable domain, with the rest obtained from reference TRBV7-2 and TRBJ1-2, is as follows: GAGVSQSPSNKVTEKGKDVELRCDPISGHTALYWYRQSLGQGLEFLIYFQGNSAPDKSGLPSDRFSAERTGGSVSTLTIQRTQQEDSAVYLCASSGRTGGIGGYTFGSGTRLTVV.

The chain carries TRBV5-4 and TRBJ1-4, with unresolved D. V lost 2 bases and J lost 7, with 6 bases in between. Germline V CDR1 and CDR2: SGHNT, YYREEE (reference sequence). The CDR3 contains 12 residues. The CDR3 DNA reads TGTGCCAGCAGCTTAAGTTCTGAAAAACTGTTTTTT. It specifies CASSLSSEKLFF.

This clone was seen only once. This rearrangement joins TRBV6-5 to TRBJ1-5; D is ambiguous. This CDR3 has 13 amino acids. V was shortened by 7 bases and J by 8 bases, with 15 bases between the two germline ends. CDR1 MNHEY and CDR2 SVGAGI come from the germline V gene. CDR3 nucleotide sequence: TGTGCCAGCAACAAGAGAGGGTTAGAGCCCCAGCATTTT. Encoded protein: CASNKRGLEPQHF.

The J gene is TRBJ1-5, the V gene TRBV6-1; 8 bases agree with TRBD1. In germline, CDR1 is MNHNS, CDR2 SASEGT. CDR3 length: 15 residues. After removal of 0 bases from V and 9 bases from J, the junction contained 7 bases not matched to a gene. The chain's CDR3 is CASSEAGQGGGPQHF. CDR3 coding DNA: TGTGCCAGCAGTGAAGCCGGACAGGGTGGCGGGCCCCAGCATTTT.

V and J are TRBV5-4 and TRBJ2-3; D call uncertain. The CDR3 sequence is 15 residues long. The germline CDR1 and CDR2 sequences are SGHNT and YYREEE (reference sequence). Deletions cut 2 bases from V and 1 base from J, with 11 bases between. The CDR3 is CASSFGWGGTDTQYF. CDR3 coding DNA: TGTGCCAGCAGCTTCGGGTGGGGTGGCACAGATACGCAGTATTTT.

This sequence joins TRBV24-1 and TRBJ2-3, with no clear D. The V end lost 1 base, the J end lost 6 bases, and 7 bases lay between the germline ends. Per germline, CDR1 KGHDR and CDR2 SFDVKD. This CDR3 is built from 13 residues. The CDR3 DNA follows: TGTGCCACCAGTGATTTATTTGGCGATACGCAGTATTTT. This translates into CATSDLFGDTQYF.

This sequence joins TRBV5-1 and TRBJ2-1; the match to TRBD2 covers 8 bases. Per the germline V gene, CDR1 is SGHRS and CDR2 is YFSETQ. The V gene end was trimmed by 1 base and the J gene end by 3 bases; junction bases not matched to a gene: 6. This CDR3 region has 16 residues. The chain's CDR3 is CASSLLGGGNYNEQFF. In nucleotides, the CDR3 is TGCGCCAGCAGCTTGTTAGGCGGGGGGAACTACAATGAGCAGTTCTTC.

The CDR3 DNA reads TGTGCCAGCAGCCAAGAAGTGGATGGAATCCAGCCCCAGCATTTT. Its protein product is CASSQEVDGIQPQHF. The chain couples TRBV4-2 to TRBJ1-5; D gene ambiguous. CDR3 length: 15 amino acids. Germline V lookup: CDR1 LGHNA, CDR2 YNFKEQ. Between the trimmed V and J ends, which lost 0 bases and 7 bases, there was a span of 13 bases.

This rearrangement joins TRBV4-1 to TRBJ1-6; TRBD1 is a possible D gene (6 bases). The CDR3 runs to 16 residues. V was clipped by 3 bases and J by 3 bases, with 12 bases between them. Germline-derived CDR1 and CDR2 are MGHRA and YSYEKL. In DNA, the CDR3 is TGCGCCAGCAGCCAGGGACATATGCACTATAATTCACCCCTCCACTTT. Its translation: CASSQGHMHYNSPLHF.

In DNA, the CDR3 is TGTGCCAGCAGCCCGGGACTAAACTACGAGCAGTACTTC. Amino acid sequence: CASSPGLNYEQYF. This chain connects TRBV3-1 (or the pseudogene TRBV3-2) to TRBJ2-7; TRBD2 agrees at 7 bases. V trimming: 4 bases; J trimming: 3 bases; junction bases outside the gene matches: 3. The CDR3 spans 13 residues. The germline V gene encodes CDR1 LGHDT and CDR2 YNNKEL (reference sequence).

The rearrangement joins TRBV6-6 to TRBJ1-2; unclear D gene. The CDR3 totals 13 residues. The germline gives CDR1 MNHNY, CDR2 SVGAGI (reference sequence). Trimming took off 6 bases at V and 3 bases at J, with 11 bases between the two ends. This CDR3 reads CASRKPEDYGYTF. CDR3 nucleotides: TGTGCCAGCAGGAAGCCGGAAGACTATGGCTACACCTTC.

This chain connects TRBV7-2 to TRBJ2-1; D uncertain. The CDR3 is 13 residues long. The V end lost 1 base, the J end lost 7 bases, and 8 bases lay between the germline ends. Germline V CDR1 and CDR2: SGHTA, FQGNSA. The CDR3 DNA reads TGTGCCAGCAGCTTAGGGCCCCAAAATGAGCAGTTCTTC. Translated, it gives CASSLGPQNEQFF.

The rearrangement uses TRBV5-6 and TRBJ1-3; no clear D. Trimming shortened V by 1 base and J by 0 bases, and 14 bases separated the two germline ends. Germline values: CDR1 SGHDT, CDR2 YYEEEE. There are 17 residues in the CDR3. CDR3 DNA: TGTGCCAGCAGCTTGCGCGGGCAGACCAGCTCTGGAAACACCATATATTTT. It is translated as CASSLRGQTSSGNTIYF.

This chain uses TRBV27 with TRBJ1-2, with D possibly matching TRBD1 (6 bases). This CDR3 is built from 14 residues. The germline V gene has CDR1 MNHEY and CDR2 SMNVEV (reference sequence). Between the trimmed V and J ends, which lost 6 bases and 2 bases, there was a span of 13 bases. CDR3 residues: CASSPGAKNYGYTF. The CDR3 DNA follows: TGTGCCAGCAGCCCGGGGGCGAAGAACTATGGCTACACCTTC.